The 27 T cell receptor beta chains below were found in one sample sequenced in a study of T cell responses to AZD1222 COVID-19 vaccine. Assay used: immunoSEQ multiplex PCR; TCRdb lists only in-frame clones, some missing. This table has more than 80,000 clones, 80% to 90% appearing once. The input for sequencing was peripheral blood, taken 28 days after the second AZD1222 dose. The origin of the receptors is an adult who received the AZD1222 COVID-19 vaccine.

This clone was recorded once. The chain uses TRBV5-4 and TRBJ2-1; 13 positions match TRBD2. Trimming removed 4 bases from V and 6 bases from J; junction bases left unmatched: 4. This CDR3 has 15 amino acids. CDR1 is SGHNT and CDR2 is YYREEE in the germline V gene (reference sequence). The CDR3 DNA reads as TGTGCCAGCAGCATCCGGACTAGCGGGAGCAATGAGCAGTTCTTC. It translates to CASSIRTSGSNEQFF. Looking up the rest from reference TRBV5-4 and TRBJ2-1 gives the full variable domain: ETGVTQSPTHLIKTRGQQVTLRCSSQSGHNTVSWYQQALGQGPQFIFQYYREEENGRGNFPPRFSGLQFPNYSSELNVNALELDDSALYLCASSIRTSGSNEQFFGPGTRLTVL.

The CDR3 DNA sequence: TGTGCCAGCAGCGTAGAAAGGGACACAAAGACCCAGTACTTC. It yields the protein CASSVERDTKTQYF. The V gene is TRBV6-5, the J gene TRBJ2-5; TRBD1 might be the D (6 bases). The germline CDR1 and CDR2 sequences are MNHEY and SVGAGI. This CDR3 has 14 residues. Trimming stripped 6 bases from V and 6 bases from J, with 17 bases between.

This CDR3 reads CASSQALGTSSYEQYF. The CDR3 coding sequence is TGCGCCAGCAGCCAGGCTCTCGGGACTAGCTCCTACGAGCAGTACTTC. The chain employs TRBV4-3 and TRBJ2-7, with TRBD2 matching over 8 bases. The CDR3 consists of 16 residues. V shed 3 bases, J shed 0 bases, and the junction held 7 bases outside the gene matches. Germline assignment: CDR1 LGHNA and CDR2 YSLEER.

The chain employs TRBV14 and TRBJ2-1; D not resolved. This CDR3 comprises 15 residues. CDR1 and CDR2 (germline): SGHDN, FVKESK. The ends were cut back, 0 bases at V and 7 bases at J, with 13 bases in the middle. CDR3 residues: CASSQDRLQTNEQFF. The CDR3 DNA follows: TGTGCCAGCAGCCAAGATCGATTGCAGACAAATGAGCAGTTCTTC.

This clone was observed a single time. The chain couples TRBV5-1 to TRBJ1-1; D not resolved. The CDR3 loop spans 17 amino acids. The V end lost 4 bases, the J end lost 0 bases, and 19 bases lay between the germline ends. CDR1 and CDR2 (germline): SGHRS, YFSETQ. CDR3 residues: CASSPGLIKVLNTEAFF. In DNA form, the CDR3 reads TGCGCCAGCAGCCCGGGTCTGATTAAGGTCCTGAACACTGAAGCTTTCTTT.

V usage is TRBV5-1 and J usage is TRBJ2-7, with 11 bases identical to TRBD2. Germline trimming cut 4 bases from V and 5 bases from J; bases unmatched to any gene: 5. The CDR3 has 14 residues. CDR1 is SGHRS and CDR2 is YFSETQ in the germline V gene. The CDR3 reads CASSLSGRADEQYF. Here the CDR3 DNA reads TGCGCCAGCAGCCTTAGCGGGAGGGCCGACGAGCAGTACTTC.

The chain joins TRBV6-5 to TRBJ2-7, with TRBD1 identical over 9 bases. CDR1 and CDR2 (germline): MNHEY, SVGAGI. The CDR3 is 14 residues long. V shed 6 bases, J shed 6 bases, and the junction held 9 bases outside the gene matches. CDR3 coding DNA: TGTGCCAGCAGGGTGGGACAGGGTCCCTCCGAGCAGTACTTC. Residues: CASRVGQGPSEQYF.

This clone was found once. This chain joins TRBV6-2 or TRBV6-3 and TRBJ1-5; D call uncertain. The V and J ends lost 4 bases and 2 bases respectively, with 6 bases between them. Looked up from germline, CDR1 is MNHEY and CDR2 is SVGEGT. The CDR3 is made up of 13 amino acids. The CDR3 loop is CASSFGRNQPQHF. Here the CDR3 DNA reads TGTGCCAGCAGTTTTGGTCGCAATCAGCCCCAGCATTTT.

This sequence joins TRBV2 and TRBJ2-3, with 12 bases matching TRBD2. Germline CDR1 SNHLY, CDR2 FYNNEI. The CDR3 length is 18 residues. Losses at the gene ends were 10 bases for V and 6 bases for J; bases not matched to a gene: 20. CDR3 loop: CATKVPSGGASHTDTQYF. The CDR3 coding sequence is TGTGCCACCAAGGTCCCTAGCGGGGGGGCCTCGCACACGGATACGCAGTATTTT.

CDR3 bases: TGTGCCAGCAGTGAATCACATTCAGGCAGCCACCCTCTATATAGCAATCAGCCCCAGCATTTT. This codes for CASSESHSGSHPLYSNQPQHF. This chain uses TRBV6-1 with TRBJ1-5, with no clear D. Germline V gene lookup returns CDR1 MNHNS and CDR2 SASEGT. The V gene lost 2 bases and the J gene lost 0 bases, with 26 bases spanning the gap. The CDR3 consists of 21 residues.

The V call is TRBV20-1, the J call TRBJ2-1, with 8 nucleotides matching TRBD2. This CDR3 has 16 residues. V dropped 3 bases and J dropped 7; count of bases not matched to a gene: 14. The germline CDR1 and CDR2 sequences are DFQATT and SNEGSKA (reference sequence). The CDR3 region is CSASAPAGAPGNEQFF. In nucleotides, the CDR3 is TGCAGTGCTAGTGCCCCAGCGGGGGCTCCGGGTAATGAGCAGTTCTTC.

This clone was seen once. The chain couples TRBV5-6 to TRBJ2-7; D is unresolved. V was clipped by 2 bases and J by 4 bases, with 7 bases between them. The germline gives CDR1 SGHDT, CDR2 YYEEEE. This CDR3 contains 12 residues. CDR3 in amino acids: CASSFVTYEQYF. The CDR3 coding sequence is TGTGCCAGCAGCTTCGTTACTTACGAGCAGTACTTC.

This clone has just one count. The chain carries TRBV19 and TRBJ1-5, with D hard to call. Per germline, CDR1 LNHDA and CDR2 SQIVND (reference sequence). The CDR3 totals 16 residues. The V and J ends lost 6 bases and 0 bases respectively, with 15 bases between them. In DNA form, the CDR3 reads TGTGCCAGTAGAGGCAGGACTGTCCTTAGCAATCAGCCCCAGCATTTT. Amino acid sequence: CASRGRTVLSNQPQHF.

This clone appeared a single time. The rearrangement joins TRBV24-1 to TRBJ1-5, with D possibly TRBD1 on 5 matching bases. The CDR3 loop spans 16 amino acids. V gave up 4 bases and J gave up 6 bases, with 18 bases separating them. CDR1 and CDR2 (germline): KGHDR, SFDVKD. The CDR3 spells CATSERRTTRSQPQHF. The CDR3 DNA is TGTGCCACCAGTGAAAGACGGACAACGAGGAGTCAGCCCCAGCATTTT.

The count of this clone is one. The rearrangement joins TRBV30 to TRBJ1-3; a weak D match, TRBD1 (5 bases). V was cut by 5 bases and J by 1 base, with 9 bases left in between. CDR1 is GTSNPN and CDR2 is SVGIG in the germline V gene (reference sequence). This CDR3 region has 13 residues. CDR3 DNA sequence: TGTGCCTGGGAAGGGGTGTCTGGAAACACCATATATTTT. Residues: CAWEGVSGNTIYF.

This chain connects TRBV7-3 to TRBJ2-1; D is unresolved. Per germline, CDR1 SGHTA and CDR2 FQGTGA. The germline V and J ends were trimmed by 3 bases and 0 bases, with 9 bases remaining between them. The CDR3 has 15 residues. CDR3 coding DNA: TGTGCCAGCAGCTTGACCCAAAGCTCCTACAATGAGCAGTTCTTC. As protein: CASSLTQSSYNEQFF. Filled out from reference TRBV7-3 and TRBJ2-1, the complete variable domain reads GAGVSQTPSNKVTEKGKYVELRCDPISGHTALYWYRQSLGQGPEFLIYFQGTGAADDSGLPNDRFFAVRPEGSVSTLKIQRTERGDSAVYLCASSLTQSSYNEQFFGPGTRLTVL.

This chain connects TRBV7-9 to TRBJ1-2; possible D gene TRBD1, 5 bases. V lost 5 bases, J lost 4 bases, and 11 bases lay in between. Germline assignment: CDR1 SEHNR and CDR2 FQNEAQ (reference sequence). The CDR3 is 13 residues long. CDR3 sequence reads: CASSPETVYGYTF. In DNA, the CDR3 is TGTGCCAGCAGCCCAGAGACAGTCTATGGCTACACCTTC.

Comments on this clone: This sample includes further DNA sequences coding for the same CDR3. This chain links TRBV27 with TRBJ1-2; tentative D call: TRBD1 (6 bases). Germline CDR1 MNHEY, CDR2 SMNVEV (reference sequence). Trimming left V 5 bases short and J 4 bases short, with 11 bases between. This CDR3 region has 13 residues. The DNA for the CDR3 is TGTGCCAGCAGTCCCACAGGGACCTATGGCTACACCTTC. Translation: CASSPTGTYGYTF.

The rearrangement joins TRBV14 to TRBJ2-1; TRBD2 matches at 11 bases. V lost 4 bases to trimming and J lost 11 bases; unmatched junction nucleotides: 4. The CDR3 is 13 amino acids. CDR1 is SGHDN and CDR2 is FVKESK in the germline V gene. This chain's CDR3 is CASSPTSGIQQFF. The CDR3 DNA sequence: TGTGCCAGCAGCCCGACTAGCGGGATTCAGCAGTTCTTC.

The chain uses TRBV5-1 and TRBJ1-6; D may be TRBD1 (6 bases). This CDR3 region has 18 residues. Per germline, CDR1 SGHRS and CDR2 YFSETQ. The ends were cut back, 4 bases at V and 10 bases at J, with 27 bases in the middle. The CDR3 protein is CASSPQGRTRGSGSPLHF. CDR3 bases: TGCGCCAGCAGCCCACAGGGCCGTACACGGGGGTCGGGATCACCCCTCCACTTT.

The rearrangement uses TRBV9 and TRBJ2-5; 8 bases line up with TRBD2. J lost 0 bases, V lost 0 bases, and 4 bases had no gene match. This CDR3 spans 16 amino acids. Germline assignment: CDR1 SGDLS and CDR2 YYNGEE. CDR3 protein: CASSVESGGHQETQYF. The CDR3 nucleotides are TGTGCCAGCAGCGTAGAGTCGGGGGGGCACCAAGAGACCCAGTACTTC.

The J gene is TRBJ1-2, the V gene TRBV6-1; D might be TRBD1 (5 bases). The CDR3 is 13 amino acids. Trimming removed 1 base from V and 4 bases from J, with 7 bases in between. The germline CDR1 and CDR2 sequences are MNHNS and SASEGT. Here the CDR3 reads CASSEGQPYGYTF. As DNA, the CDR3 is TGTGCCAGCAGTGAAGGACAGCCCTATGGCTACACCTTC.

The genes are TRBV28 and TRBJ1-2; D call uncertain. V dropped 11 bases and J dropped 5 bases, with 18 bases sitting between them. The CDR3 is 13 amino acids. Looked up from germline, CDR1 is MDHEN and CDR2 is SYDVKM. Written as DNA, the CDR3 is TGTGCCTCATCAATCGGGGATGGATATGGCTACACCTTC. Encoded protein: CASSIGDGYGYTF.

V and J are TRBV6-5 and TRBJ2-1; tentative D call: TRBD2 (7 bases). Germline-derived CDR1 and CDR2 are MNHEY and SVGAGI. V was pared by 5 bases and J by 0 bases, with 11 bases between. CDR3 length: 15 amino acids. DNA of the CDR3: TGTGCCAGCAGTCTAGCGGACAGCTCCTACAATGAGCAGTTCTTC. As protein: CASSLADSSYNEQFF.

CDR3 in DNA: TGTGCCAGCAGTTACCCCAGAGTTGGGTGGGGGACCCAGTACTTC. This sequence encodes CASSYPRVGWGTQYF. The J gene is TRBJ2-5, the V gene TRBV6-2 or TRBV6-3; D is undetermined. The CDR3 is 15 residues long. CDR1 MNHEY and CDR2 SVGEGT come from the germline V gene. V was cut by 2 bases and J by 7 bases, with 17 bases left in between.

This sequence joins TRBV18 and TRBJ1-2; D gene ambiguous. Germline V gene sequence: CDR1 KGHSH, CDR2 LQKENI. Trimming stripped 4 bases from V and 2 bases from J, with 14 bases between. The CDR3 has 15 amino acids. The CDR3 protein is CASSLKYGENYGYTF. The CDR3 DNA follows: TGTGCCAGCTCACTAAAGTACGGGGAGAACTATGGCTACACCTTC.

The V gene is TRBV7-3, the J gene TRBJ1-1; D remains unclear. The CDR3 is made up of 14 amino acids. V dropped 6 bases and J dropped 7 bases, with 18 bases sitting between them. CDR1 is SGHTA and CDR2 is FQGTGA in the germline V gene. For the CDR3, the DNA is TGTGCCAGCAGTCCCAAGACCCATTCGGGTGAAGCTTTCTTT. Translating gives CASSPKTHSGEAFF.